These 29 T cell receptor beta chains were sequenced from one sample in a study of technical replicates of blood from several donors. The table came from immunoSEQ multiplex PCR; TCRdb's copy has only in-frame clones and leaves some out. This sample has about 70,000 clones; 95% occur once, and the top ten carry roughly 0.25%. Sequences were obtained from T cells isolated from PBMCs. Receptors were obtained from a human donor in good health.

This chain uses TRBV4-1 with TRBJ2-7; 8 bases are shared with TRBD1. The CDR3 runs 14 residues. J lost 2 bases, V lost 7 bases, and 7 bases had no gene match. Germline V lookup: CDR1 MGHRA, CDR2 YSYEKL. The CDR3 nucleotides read TGCGCCAGCAAAGCCGGGACAGGCGCCTACGAGCAGTACTTC. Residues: CASKAGTGAYEQYF.

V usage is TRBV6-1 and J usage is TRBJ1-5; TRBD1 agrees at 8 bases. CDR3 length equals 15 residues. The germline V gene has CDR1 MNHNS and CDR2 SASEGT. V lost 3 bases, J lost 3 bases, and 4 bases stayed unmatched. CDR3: CASSDRTGSNQPQHF. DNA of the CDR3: TGTGCCAGCAGTGACCGGACAGGGTCCAATCAGCCCCAGCATTTT.

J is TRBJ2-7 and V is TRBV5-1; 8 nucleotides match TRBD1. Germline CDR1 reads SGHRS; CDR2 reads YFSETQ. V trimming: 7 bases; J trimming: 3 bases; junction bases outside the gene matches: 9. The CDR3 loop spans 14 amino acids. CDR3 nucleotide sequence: TGCGCCAGCGCCGCGGGGACAGGCGTCTACGAGCAGTACTTC. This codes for CASAAGTGVYEQYF.

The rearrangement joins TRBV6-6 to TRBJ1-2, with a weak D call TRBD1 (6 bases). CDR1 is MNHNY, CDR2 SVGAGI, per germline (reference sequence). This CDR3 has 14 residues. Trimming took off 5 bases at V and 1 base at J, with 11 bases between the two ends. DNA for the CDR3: TGTGCCAGCAGTATACAGGGTTTTAACTATGGCTACACCTTC. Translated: CASSIQGFNYGYTF.

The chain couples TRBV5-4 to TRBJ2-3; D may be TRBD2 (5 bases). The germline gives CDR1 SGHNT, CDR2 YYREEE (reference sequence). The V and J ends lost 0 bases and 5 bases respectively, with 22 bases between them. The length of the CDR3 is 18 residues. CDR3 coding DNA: TGTGCCAGCAGCTTGGGTACGGACTTAGTTCTGCTTGGAGATACGCAGTATTTT. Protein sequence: CASSLGTDLVLLGDTQYF.

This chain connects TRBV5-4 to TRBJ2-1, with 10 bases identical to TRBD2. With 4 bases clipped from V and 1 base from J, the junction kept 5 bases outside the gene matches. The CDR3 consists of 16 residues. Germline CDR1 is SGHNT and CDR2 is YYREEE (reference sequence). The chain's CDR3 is CASSPGTSASYNEQFF. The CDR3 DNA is TGTGCCAGCAGCCCCGGGACTAGCGCTTCCTACAATGAGCAGTTCTTC.

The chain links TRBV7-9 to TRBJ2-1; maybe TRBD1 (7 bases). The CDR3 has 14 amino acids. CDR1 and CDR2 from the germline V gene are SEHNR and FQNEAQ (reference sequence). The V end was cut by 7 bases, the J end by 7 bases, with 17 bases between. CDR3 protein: CASTSAGGKNEQFF. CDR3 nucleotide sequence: TGTGCCAGCACCTCCGCAGGGGGGAAAAATGAGCAGTTCTTC.

CDR3 in amino acids: CASSLSGLAGVYYEQYF. In DNA form, the CDR3 reads TGTGCCAGCAGCTTAAGCGGTCTAGCGGGAGTTTACTACGAGCAGTACTTC. J is TRBJ2-7 and V is TRBV7-2, with TRBD2 matching 10 bases. The CDR3 loop spans 17 amino acids. Germline V CDR1 and CDR2: SGHTA, FQGNSA. V shed 2 bases, J shed 3 bases, and the junction held 10 bases outside the gene matches.

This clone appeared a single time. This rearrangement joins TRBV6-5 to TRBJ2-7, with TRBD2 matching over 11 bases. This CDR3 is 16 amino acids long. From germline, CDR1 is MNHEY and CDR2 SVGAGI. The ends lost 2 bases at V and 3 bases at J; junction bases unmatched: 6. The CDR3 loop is CASSYPGLAGYYEQYF. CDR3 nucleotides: TGTGCCAGCAGTTACCCCGGACTAGCGGGTTACTACGAGCAGTACTTC.

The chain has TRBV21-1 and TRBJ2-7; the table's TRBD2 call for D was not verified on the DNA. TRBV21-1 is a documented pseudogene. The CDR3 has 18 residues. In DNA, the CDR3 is TGTGCCAGGCTACCGACCCGTATTAAAAGCCAAGGAGACTACGAGCAGTACTTC. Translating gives CARLPTRIKSQGDYEQYF.

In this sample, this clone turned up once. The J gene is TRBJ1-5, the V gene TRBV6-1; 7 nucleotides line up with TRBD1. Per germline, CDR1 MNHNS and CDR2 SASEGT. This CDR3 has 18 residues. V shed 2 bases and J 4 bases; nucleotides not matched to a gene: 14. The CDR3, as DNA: TGTGCCAGCAGTGAAAGGACAGGAGGTTGGACAGATAATCAGCCCCAGCATTTT. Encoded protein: CASSERTGGWTDNQPQHF.

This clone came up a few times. The CDR3 loop reads CASSSRSGESNQPQHF. The DNA for the CDR3 is TGTGCCAGCAGCTCACGGTCAGGGGAGAGCAATCAGCCCCAGCATTTT. The V call is TRBV7-2, the J call TRBJ1-5; D is possibly TRBD1 (6 bases). The germline CDR1 and CDR2 sequences are SGHTA and FQGNSA. V lost 4 bases and J lost 1, with 14 bases in between. The length of the CDR3 is 16 residues.

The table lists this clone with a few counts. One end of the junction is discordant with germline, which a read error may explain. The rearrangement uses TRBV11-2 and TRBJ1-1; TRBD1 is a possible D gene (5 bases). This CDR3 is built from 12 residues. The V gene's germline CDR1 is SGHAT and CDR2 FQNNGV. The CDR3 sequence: CASSLVAGHTGF. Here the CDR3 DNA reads TGTGCCAGCAGCTTAGTGGCAGGCCACACAGGATTT.

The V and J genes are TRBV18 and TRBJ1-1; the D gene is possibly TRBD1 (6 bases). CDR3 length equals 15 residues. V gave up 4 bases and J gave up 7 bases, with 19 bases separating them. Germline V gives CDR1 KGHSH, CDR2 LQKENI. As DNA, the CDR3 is TGTGCCAGCTCACTAAAACAGGGTCGGTTCAGTGAAGCTTTCTTT. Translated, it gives CASSLKQGRFSEAFF.

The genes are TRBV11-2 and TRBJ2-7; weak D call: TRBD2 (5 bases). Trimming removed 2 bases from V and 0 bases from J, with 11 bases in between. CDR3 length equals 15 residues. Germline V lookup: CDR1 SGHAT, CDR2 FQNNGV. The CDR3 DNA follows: TGTGCCAGCAGCTTAAGCGGCCTGAGCTCCTACGAGCAGTACTTC. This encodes CASSLSGLSSYEQYF.

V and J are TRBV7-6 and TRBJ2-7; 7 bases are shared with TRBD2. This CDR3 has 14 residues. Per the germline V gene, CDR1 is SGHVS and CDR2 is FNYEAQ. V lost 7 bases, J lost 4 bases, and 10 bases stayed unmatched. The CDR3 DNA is TGTGCCAGCACCCCTGGGGCGGGGGATTACGAGCAGTACTTC. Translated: CASTPGAGDYEQYF.

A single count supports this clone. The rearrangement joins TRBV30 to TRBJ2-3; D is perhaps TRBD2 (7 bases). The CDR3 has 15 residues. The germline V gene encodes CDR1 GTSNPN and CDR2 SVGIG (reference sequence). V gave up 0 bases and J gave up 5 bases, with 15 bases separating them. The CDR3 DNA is TGTGCCTGGAGTGTAGGGGGGGCCCGGGGAGATACGCAGTATTTT. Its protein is CAWSVGGARGDTQYF.

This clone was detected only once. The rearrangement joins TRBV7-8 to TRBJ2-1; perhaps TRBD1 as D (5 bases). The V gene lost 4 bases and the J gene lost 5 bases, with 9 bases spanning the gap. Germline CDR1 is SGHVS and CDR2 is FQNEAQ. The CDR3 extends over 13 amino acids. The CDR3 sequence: CASSSTDNNEQFF. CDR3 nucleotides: TGTGCCAGCAGCTCGACAGACAACAATGAGCAGTTCTTC.

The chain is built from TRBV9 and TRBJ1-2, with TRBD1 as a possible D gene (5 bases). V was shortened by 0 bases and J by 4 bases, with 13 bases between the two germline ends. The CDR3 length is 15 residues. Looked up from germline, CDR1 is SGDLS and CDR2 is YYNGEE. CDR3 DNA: TGTGCCAGCAGCGTAGGTGGCGGGGGGAGCTATGGCTACACCTTC. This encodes CASSVGGGGSYGYTF.

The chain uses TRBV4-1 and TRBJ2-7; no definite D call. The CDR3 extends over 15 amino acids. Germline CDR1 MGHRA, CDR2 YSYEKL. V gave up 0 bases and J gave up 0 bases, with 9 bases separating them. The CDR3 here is CASSQDRKSSYEQYF. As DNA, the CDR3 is TGCGCCAGCAGCCAAGACCGAAAGAGCTCCTACGAGCAGTACTTC.

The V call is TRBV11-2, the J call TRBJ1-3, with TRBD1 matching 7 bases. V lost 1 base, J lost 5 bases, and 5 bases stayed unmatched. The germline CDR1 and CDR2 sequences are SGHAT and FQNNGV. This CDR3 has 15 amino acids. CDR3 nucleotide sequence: TGTGCCAGCAGCTTAGGGACAGGAACCCGAAACACCATATATTTT. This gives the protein CASSLGTGTRNTIYF.

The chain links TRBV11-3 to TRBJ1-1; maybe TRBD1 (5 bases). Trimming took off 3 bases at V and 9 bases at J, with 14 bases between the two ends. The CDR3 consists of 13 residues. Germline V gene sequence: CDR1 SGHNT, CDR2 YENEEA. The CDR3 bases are TGTGCCAGCAGCTTTTCCATGACAGATCAAGCTTTCTTT. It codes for CASSFSMTDQAFF.

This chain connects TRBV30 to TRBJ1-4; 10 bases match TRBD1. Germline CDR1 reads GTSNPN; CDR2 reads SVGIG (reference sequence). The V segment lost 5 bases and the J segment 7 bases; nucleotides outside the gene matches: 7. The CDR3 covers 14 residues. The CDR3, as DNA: TGTGCCTGGGGCCCCGGGACAGGGGTTGAAAAACTGTTTTTT. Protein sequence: CAWGPGTGVEKLFF.

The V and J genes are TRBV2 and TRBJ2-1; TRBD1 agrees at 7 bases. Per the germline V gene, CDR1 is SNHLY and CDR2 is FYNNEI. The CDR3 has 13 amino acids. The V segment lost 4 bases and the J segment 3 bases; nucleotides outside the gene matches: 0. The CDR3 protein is CASSGDSYNEQFF. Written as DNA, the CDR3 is TGTGCCAGCAGTGGGGACAGCTACAATGAGCAGTTCTTC.

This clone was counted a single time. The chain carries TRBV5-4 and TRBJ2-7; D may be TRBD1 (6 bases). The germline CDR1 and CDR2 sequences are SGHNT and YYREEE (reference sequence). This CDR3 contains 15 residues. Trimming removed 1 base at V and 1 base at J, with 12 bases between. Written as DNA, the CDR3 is TGTGCCAGCAGCTTGCTTCTACAGGGATCCTACGAGCAGTACTTC. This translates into CASSLLLQGSYEQYF.

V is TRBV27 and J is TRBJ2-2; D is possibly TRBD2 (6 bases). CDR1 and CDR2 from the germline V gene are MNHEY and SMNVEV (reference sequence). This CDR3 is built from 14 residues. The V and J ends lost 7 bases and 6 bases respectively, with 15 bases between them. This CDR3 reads CASKEGGSPGELFF. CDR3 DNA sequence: TGTGCCAGCAAGGAGGGTGGTAGCCCCGGGGAGCTGTTTTTT.

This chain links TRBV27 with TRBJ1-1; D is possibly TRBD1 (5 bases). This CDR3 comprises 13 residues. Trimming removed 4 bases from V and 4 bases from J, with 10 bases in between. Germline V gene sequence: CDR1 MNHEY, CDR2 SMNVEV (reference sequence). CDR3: CASSYGAPTEAFF. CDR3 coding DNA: TGTGCCAGCAGTTATGGGGCGCCCACTGAAGCTTTCTTT.

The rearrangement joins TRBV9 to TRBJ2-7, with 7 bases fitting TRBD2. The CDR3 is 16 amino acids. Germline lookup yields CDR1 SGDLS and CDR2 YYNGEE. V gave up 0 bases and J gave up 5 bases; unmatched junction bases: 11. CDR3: CASSVGGGRAYNEQYF. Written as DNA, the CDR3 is TGTGCCAGCAGCGTAGGTGGGGGGAGGGCCTACAACGAGCAGTACTTC.

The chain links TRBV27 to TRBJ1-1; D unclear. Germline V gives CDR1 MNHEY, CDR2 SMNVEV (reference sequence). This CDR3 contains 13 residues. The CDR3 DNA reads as TGTGCAACTCGAGGTTCCATGAACACTGAAGCTTTCTTT. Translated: CATRGSMNTEAFF.